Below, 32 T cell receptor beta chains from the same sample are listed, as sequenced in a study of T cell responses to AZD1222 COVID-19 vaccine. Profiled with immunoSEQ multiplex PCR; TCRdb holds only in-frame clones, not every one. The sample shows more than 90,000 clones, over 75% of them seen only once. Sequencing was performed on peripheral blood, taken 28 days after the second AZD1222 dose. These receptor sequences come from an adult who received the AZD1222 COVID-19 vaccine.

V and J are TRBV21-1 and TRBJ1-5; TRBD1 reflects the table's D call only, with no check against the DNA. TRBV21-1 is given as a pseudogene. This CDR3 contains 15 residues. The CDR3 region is CASSRDGASDQPQHF. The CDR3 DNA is TGTGCCAGCAGTAGAGATGGGGCCTCTGATCAGCCCCAGCATTTT.

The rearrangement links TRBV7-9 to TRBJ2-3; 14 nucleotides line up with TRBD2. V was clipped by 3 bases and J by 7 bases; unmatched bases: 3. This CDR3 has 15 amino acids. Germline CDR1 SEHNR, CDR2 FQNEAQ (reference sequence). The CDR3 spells CASSLTSGGANTQYF. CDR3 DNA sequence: TGTGCCAGCAGCTTGACTAGCGGGGGGGCAAATACGCAGTATTTT. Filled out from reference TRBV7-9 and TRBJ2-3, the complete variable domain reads DTGVSQNPRHKITKRGQNVTFRCDPISEHNRLYWYRQTLGQGPEFLTYFQNEAQLEKSRLLSDRFSAERPKGSFSTLEIQRTEQGDSAMYLCASSLTSGGANTQYFGPGTRLTVL.

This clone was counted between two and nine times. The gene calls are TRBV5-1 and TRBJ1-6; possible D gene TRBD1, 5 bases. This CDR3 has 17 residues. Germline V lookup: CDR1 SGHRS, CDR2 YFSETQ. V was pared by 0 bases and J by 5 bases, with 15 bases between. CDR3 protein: CASSLAGAGRDNSPLHF. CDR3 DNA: TGCGCCAGCAGCTTGGCCGGAGCAGGGCGGGATAATTCACCCCTCCACTTT.

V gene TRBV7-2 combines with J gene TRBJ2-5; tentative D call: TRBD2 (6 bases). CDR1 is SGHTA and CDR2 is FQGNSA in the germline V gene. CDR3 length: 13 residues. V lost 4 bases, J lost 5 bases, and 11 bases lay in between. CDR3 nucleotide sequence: TGTGCCAGCAGCTCCGGGAGTGCGGAGACCCAGTACTTC. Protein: CASSSGSAETQYF.

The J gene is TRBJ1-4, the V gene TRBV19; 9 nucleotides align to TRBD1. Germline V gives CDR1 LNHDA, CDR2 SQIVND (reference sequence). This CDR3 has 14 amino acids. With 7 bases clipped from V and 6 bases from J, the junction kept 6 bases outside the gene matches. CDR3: CASTPRDRDEKLFF. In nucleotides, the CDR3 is TGTGCCAGTACCCCCCGGGACAGGGATGAAAAACTGTTTTTT.

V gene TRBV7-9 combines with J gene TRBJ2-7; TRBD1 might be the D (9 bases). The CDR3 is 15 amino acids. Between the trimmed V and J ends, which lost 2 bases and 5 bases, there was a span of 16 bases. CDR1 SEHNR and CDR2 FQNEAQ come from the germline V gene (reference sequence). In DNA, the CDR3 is TGTGCCAGCAGCTTAACAGGGGGCGGGAGGAACGAGCAGTACTTC. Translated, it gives CASSLTGGGRNEQYF.

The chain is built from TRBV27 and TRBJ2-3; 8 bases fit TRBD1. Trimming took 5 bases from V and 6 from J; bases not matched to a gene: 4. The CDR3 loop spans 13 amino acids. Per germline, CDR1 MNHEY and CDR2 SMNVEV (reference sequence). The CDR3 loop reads CASSRQGTDTQYF. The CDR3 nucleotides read TGTGCCAGCAGTCGACAGGGGACGGATACGCAGTATTTT.

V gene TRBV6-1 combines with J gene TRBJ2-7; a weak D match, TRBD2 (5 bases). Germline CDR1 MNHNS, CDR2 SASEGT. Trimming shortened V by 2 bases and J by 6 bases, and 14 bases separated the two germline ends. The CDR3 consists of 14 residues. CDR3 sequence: CASSERVSAVEQYF. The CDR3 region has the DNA TGTGCCAGCAGTGAACGGGTTAGCGCGGTCGAGCAGTACTTC.

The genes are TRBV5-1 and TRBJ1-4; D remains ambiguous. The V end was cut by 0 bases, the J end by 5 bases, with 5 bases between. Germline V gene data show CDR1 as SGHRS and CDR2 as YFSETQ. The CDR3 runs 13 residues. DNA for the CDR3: TGCGCCAGCAGCTTGGGGTTCAATGAAAAACTGTTTTTT. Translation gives CASSLGFNEKLFF. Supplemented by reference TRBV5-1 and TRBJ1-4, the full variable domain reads KAGVTQTPRYLIKTRGQQVTLSCSPISGHRSVSWYQQTPGQGLQFLFEYFSETQRNKGNFPGRFSGRQFSNSRSEMNVSTLELGDSALYLCASSLGFNEKLFFGSGTQLSVL.

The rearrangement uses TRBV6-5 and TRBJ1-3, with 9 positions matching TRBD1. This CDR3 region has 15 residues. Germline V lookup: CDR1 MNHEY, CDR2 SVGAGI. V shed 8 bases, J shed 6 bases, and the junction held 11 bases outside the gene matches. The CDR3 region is CASQEPGQGKNTIYF. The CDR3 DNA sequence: TGTGCCAGCCAGGAACCGGGACAGGGAAAAAACACCATATATTTT.

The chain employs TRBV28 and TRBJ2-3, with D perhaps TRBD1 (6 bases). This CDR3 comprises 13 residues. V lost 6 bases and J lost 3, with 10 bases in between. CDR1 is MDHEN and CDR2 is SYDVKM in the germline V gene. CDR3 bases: TGTGCCAGCAGAAAAACAGGGACAGATACGCAGTATTTT. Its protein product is CASRKTGTDTQYF.

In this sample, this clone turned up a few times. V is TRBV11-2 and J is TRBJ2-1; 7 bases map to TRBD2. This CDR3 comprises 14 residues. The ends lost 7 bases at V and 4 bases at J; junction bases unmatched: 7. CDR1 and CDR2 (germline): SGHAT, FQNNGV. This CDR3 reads CASNPSGFYNEQFF. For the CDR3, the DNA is TGTGCCAGCAACCCTAGCGGATTTTACAATGAGCAGTTCTTC.

The CDR3 is CASSRTEGYEEKLFF. In nucleotides, the CDR3 is TGTGCCAGCAGCCGTACAGAGGGCTACGAAGAAAAACTGTTTTTT. The chain is built from TRBV3-1 (or the pseudogene TRBV3-2) and TRBJ1-4; D call uncertain. This CDR3 is built from 15 residues. Germline values: CDR1 LGHDT, CDR2 YNNKEL (reference sequence). V dropped 4 bases and J dropped 8 bases, with 17 bases sitting between them.

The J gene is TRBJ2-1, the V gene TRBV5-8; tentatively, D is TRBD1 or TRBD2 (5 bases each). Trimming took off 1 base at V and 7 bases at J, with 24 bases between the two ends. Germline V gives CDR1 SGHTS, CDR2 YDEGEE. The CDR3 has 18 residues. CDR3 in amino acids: CASSLWGSAAVSGNEQFF. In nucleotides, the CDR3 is TGTGCCAGCAGCTTGTGGGGCTCAGCGGCCGTCTCTGGGAATGAGCAGTTCTTC.

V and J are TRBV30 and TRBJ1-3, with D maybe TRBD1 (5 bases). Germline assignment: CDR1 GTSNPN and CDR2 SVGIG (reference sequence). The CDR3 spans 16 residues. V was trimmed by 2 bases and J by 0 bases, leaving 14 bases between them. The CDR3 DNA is TGTGCCTGGAGTTCATTCCAAGGGGCCTCTGGAAACACCATATATTTT. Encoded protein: CAWSSFQGASGNTIYF. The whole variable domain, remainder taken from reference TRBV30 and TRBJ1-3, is SQTIHQWPATLVQPVGSPLSLECTVEGTSNPNLYWYRQAAGRGLQLLFYSVGIGQISSEVPQNLSASRPQDRQFILSSKKLLLSDSGFYLCAWSSFQGASGNTIYFGEGSWLTVV.

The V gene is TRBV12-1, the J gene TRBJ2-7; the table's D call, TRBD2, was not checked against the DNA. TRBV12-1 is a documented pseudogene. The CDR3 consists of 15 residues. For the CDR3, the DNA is TGTGCCAGCAGCTTAACTAGCGGGAGGGTCTACGAGCAGTACTTC. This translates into CASSLTSGRVYEQYF.

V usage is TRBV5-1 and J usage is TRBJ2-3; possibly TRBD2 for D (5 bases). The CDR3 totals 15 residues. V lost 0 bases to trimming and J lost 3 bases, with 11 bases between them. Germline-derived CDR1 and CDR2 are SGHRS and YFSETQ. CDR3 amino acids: CASSLEAGKTDTQYF. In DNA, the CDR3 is TGCGCCAGCAGCTTGGAGGCGGGTAAGACAGATACGCAGTATTTT.

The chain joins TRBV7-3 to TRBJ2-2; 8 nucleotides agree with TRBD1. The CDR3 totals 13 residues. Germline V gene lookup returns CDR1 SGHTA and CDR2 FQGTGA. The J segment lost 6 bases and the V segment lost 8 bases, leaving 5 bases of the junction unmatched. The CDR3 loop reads CASRKQGAGELFF. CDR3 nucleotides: TGTGCCAGCCGTAAACAGGGGGCCGGGGAGCTGTTTTTT.

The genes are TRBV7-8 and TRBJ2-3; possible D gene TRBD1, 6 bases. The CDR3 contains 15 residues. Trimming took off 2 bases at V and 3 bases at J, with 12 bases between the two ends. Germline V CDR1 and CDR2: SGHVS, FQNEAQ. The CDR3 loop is CASSLYTGPTDTQYF. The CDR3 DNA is TGTGCCAGCAGCTTATATACAGGGCCAACAGATACGCAGTATTTT.

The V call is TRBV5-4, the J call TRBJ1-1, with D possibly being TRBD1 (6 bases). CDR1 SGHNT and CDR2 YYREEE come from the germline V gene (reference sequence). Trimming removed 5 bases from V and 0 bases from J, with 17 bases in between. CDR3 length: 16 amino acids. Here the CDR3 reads CASSRGHKIMNTEAFF. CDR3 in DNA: TGTGCCAGCAGTCGGGGACACAAGATTATGAACACTGAAGCTTTCTTT.

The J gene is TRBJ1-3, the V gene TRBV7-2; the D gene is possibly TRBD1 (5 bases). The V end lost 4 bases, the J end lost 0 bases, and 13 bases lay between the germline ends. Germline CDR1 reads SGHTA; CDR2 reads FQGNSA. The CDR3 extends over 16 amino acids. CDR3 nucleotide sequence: TGTGCCAGCAGCTCGCCGGGACCGCGCTCTGGAAACACCATATATTTT. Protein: CASSSPGPRSGNTIYF.

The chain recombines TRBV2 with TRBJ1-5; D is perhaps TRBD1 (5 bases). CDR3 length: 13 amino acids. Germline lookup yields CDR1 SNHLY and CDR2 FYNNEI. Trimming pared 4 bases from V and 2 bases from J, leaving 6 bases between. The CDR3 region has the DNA TGTGCCAGCAGTGTAGGGGGCAATCAGCCCCAGCATTTT. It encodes CASSVGGNQPQHF. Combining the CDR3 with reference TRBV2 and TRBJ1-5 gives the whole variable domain EPEVTQTPSHQVTQMGQEVILRCVPISNHLYFYWYRQILGQKVEFLVSFYNNEISEKSEIFDDQFSVERPDGSNFTLKIRSTKLEDSAMYFCASSVGGNQPQHFGDGTRLSIL.

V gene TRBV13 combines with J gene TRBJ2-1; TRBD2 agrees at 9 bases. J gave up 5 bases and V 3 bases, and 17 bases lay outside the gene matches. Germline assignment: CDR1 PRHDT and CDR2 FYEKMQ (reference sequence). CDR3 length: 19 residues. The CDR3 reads CASSFLQASSGRTHNEQFF. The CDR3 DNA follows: TGTGCCAGCAGCTTTTTGCAGGCTAGTAGCGGGAGAACTCACAATGAGCAGTTCTTC.

The CDR3: CASSMGAGTEAFF. In DNA form, the CDR3 reads TGTGCCAGCAGTATGGGGGCAGGCACTGAAGCTTTCTTT. This chain links TRBV12-3 or TRBV12-4 with TRBJ1-1, with D possibly TRBD1 on 6 matching bases. Trimming shortened V by 5 bases and J by 4 bases, and 11 bases separated the two germline ends. The CDR3 covers 13 residues.

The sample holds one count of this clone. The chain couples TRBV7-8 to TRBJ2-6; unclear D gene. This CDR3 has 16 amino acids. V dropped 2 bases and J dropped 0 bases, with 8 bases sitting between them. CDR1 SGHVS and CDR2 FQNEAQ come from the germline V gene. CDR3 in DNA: TGTGCCAGCAGCTTACTTCCGGGCTCTGGGGCCAACGTCCTGACTTTC. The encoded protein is CASSLLPGSGANVLTF.

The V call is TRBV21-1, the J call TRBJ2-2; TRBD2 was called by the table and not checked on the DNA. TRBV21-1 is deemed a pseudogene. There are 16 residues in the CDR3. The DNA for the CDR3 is TGTGCCAGCAGCAAAAATCCTAGCGGAAACACCGGGGAGCTGTTTTTT. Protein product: CASSKNPSGNTGELFF.

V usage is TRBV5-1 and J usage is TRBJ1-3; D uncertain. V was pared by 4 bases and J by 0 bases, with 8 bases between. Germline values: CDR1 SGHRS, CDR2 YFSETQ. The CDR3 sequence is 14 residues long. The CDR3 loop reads CASSPGISGNTIYF. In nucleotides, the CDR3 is TGCGCCAGCAGCCCTGGTATCTCTGGAAACACCATATATTTT. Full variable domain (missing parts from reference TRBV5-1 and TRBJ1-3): KAGVTQTPRYLIKTRGQQVTLSCSPISGHRSVSWYQQTPGQGLQFLFEYFSETQRNKGNFPGRFSGRQFSNSRSEMNVSTLELGDSALYLCASSPGISGNTIYFGEGSWLTVV.

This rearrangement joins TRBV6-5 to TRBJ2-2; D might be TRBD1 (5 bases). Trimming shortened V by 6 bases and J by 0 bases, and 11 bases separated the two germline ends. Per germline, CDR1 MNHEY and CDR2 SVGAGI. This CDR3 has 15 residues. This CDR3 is CASSTGPANTGELFF. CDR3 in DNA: TGTGCCAGCAGCACAGGACCCGCGAACACCGGGGAGCTGTTTTTT.

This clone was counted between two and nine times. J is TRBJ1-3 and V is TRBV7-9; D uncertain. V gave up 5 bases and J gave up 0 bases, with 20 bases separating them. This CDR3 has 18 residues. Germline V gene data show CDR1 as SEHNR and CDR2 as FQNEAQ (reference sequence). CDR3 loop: CASSPPKPGKISGNTIYF. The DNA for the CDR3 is TGTGCCAGCAGCCCGCCTAAGCCGGGTAAGATCTCTGGAAACACCATATATTTT.

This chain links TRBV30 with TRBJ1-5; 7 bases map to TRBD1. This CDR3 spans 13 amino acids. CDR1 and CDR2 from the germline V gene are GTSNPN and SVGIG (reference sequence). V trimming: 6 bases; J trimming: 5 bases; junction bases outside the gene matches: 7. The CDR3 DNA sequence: TGTGCCTGCTCAGGGGGACTAGATCAGCCCCAGCATTTT. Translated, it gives CACSGGLDQPQHF.

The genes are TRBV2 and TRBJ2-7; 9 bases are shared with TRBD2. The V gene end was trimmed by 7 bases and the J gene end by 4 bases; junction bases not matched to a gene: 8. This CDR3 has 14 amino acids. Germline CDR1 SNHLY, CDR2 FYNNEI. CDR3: CASNRASGKYEQYF. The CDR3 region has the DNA TGTGCCAGCAATAGGGCTAGCGGGAAATACGAGCAGTACTTC.

CDR3 in DNA: TGTGCCAGCAGAGACAAAAGTGTTCGCGAGGGAGGAGGGGCAAACAATGAGCAGTTCTTC. The encoded protein is CASRDKSVREGGGANNEQFF. The rearrangement joins TRBV21-1 to TRBJ2-1; the D segment call TRBD2 is taken from the table without a DNA check. TRBV21-1 is described as a pseudogene. The CDR3 runs 20 residues.